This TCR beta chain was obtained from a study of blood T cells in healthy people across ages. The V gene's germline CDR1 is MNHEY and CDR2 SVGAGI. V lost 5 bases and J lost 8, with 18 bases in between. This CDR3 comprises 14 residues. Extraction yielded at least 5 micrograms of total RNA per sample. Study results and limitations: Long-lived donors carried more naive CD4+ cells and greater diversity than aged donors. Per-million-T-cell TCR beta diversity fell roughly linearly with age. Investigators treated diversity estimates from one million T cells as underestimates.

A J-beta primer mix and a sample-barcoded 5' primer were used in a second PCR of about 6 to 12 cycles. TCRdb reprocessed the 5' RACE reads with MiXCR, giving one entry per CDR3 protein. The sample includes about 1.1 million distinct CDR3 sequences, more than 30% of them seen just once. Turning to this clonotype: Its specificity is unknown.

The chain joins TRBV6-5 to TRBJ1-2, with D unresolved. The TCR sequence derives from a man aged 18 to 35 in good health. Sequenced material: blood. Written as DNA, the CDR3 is TGTGCCAGCAGTCCCCAGGAACTTATGGAGGGCTACACCTTC. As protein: CASSPQELMEGYTF.